This is a list of T cell receptor beta chains from one sample in a study of metastatic and nonmetastatic thyroid tumors. TCRdb reprocessed the PCR reads using MiXCR. The sample includes tens of thousands of clones, 20% to 25% of them seen just once. The sequenced sample was tumor tissue. The receptors shown here come from a female donor with papillary thyroid cancer or a benign thyroid nodule (not recorded which). Some clones in this sample may be carry-over from other donors' samples. CDR3s include the opening cysteine and the closing phenylalanine or tryptophan. Fields, in order: clone size, D gene, V gene, CDR3 length, J gene, CDR3 DNA, CDR3 protein. D genes are given only for firm matches. Not every row has a clone size; where given, it reads once, few, many or a size class.

>NA|TRBD2|TRBV6-8|15|TRBJ2-1
TGTGCCAGCAGGCCCCCTAGCGGGAGCCCCAATGAGCAGTTCTTC
CASRPPSGSPNEQFF
>few|TRBD1|TRBV6-5|17|TRBJ1-5
TGTGCAAGCAGTTACCCCTCGGACAGGGGGACTTTTTTGCCCCAGCATTTT
CASSYPSDRGTFLPQHF
>many|NA|TRBV5-1|14|TRBJ1-3
TGCGCCAGCAGCATGGACAGCTCTGGAAACACCATATATTTT
CASSMDSSGNTIYF
>NA|TRBD1|TRBV28|15|TRBJ2-2
TGTGCCAGCGAGTCCGGACAGGCAAGCACCGGGGAGCTGTTTTTT
CASESGQASTGELFF
>NA|NA|TRBV2|13|TRBJ2-7
TGTGCCAGCAAAAGGGACTCTACCTACGAGCAGTACTTC
CASKRDSTYEQYF
>NA|TRBD2|TRBV5-1|15|TRBJ2-2
TGCGCCAGCAGCCCGGGAGGGACCGAATCGGGGGAGCTGTTTTTT
CASSPGGTESGELFF
>NA|TRBD2|TRBV12-3/TRBV12-4|18|TRBJ2-5
TGTGCCAGCAGCCGTTCCGGTACTAGCGGGAGTTTGCGGAATGAGCAGTACTTC
CASSRSGTSGSLRNEQYF
>NA|NA|TRBV11-2|15|TRBJ1-4
TGTGCCAGCAGCTTCTTTCGTGCGGGTAATGAAAAACTGTTTTTT
CASSFFRAGNEKLFF
>NA|TRBD1|TRBV6-1|14|TRBJ2-7
TGTGCCAGCAGCCTGAGACAGGGTCCCTACGAGCAGTACTTC
CASSLRQGPYEQYF
>many|NA|TRBV5-4|16|TRBJ1-2
TGTGCCAGCAGCCCCGAGGTTATACAGGACTTCTATGGCTACACCTTC
CASSPEVIQDFYGYTF
>NA|TRBD1|TRBV20-1|15|TRBJ2-1
TGCAGTGCTCAGAAGCGGACAGGGGGCGTTTATGAGCAGTTCTTC
CSAQKRTGGVYEQFF
>many|TRBD1|TRBV27|15|TRBJ2-2
TGTGCCAGCAGTTTATGGGACAGTAACACCGGGGAGCTGTTTTTT
CASSLWDSNTGELFF
>few|NA|TRBV28|13|TRBJ1-1
TGTGCCAGCAGTTTCGGCGGGGGCACTGAAGCTTTCTTT
CASSFGGGTEAFF
>many|NA|TRBV9|15|TRBJ1-4
TGTGCCAGCAGCGAACGCTTTGGCCCTAATGAAAAACTGTTTTTT
CASSERFGPNEKLFF
>few|NA|TRBV21-1|19|TRBJ2-1
TGTGCCAGCAGTCACTCCGGGACTAGCGGGATAAGCTCCTACAATGAGCAGTTCTTC
CASSHSGTSGISSYNEQFF
>NA|NA|TRBV6-4|16|TRBJ2-1
TGTGGCAGCAGTGTGGTGGCTAGCGATCTCTACAATGAGCAGTTCTTC
CGSSVVASDLYNEQFF
>many|TRBD2|TRBV3-1|16|TRBJ2-1
TGTGCCAGCAGCCAAGATCTTACTAGCGAGTACAATGAGCAGTTCTTC
CASSQDLTSEYNEQFF
>many|NA|TRBV28|12|TRBJ1-5
TGTGCCAGCACCGGACCGCGGGGGCCCCAGCATTTT
CASTGPRGPQHF
>many|NA|TRBV12-3/TRBV12-4|14|TRBJ1-1
TGTGCCAGCAGTTTAGCGGGGTTGAGCACTGAAGCTTTCTTT
CASSLAGLSTEAFF
>NA|TRBD1|TRBV5-6|15|TRBJ2-7
TGTGCCAGCAGCTTGGTGGACAGGGGGTTATACGAGCAGTACTTC
CASSLVDRGLYEQYF
>many|TRBD1|TRBV30|15|TRBJ1-1
TGTGCCTGGAGTCTACCCGGGACAGGGAACACTGAAGCTTTCTTT
CAWSLPGTGNTEAFF
>NA|NA|TRBV12-3/TRBV12-4|15|TRBJ2-2
TGTGCCAGCAGTTTGGGGAGCGGAAGCACCGGGGAGCTGTTTTTT
CASSLGSGSTGELFF
>NA|NA|TRBV5-1|14|TRBJ2-2
TGCGCCAGCAGCTTGGATCGTCCCACCGGGGAGCTGTTTTTT
CASSLDRPTGELFF
>many|TRBD1|TRBV30|13|TRBJ2-2
TGTGCCTGGAAGAACAGGGGGCCCGGGGAGCTGTTTTTT
CAWKNRGPGELFF
>NA|NA|TRBV7-3|15|TRBJ2-7
TGTGCCAGCAGCGTTACAGGTTTATCTTCCTACGAGCAGTACTTC
CASSVTGLSSYEQYF
>few|TRBD1|TRBV6-1|15|TRBJ1-2
TGTGCCAGCAGTGAAGCGCACGGGACAGGGTATGGCTACACCTTC
CASSEAHGTGYGYTF
>NA|TRBD1|TRBV18|15|TRBJ2-7
TGTGCCAGCTCACCAGGACAGGGGGCACCCTACGAGCAGTACTTC
CASSPGQGAPYEQYF
>NA|TRBD2|TRBV20-1|15|TRBJ2-1
TGCAGTGCTAATAAGTGGGAGGGCGTTTGGAATGAGCAGTTCTTC
CSANKWEGVWNEQFF
>few|TRBD1|TRBV5-4|15|TRBJ2-3
TGTGCCAGCAGCACACGGACAGGGAGCACAGATACGCAGTATTTT
CASSTRTGSTDTQYF
>few|NA|TRBV6-1|13|TRBJ1-1
TGTGCCAGCACCGATGGACTTTTCACTGAAGCTTTCTTT
CASTDGLFTEAFF
>many|TRBD1|TRBV4-1|15|TRBJ2-7
TGCGCCAGTAGCCAAGGGACAGGGGGCTATTACGAGCAGTACTTC
CASSQGTGGYYEQYF
>once|NA|TRBV20-1|14|TRBJ1-2
TGCAGTGCCAGAGCTCCCATAGACGACTATGGCTACACCTTC
CSARAPIDDYGYTF
>NA|NA|TRBV9|13|TRBJ2-1
TGTGCCAGCAGTTGGGACTCCCCCAATGAGCAGTTCTTC
CASSWDSPNEQFF
>NA|TRBD1|TRBV28|15|TRBJ2-7
TGTGCCATCATTTTAGAAGACAGGGCTGGCGACGAGCAGTACTTC
CAIILEDRAGDEQYF
>NA|TRBD1|TRBV12-3/TRBV12-4|14|TRBJ2-5
TGTGCCAGCAGTTTGGGACAGGGGAGGGGGACCCAGTACTTC
CASSLGQGRGTQYF
>NA|TRBD2|TRBV2|13|TRBJ2-7
TGTGCCAGCACTAGCGGGGTATCCTACGAGCAGTACTTC
CASTSGVSYEQYF
>once|TRBD1|TRBV20-1|16|TRBJ2-7
TGCAGTGCTCCCCGACAGGGGAAGATTAGCTCTGGCGAGCAGTACTTC
CSAPRQGKISSGEQYF
>NA|NA|TRBV3-1|13|TRBJ2-1
TGTGCCAGCAGCCAAGGAGAGGGCATTGAGCAGTTCTTC
CASSQGEGIEQFF
>NA|TRBD1|TRBV28|14|TRBJ2-1
TGTGCCAGCAGTTTACCCGACAGGGTTAATGAGCAGTTCTTC
CASSLPDRVNEQFF
>few|NA|TRBV6-1|14|TRBJ1-5
TGTGCCAGCAGTGAGGAAGTAGGGGTTATGTCCCAGCATTTT
CASSEEVGVMSQHF
>few|TRBD2|TRBV6-1|16|TRBJ2-7
TGTGCCAGCAGTGACAAAGCGGGAGAGGGCTCCTACGAGCAGTACTTC
CASSDKAGEGSYEQYF
>NA|TRBD1|TRBV19|15|TRBJ2-7
TGTGCCAGTATTACGTCCGGGACAGGGGGCTCGGAGCAGTACTTC
CASITSGTGGSEQYF
>many|TRBD1|TRBV6-1|13|TRBJ1-2
TGTGCCAGCACCCGTTCAGGGACAGATGGCTACACCTTC
CASTRSGTDGYTF
>NA|NA|TRBV11-2|19|TRBJ2-2
TGTGCCAGCAGCTTCCTCAGCACCACAGGTCTAGGTTTGACCGGGGAGCTGTTTTTT
CASSFLSTTGLGLTGELFF
>NA|NA|TRBV6-1|14|TRBJ1-2
TGTGCCAGCAGTGAAATCCGGCGTACGGATGGCTACACCTTC
CASSEIRRTDGYTF
>few|NA|TRBV6-1|15|TRBJ1-2
TGTGCCAGCAGTTCAGCGCAGGGGAGGCTCTATGGCTACACCTTC
CASSSAQGRLYGYTF
>many|NA|TRBV7-9|13|TRBJ1-1
TGTGCCAGCAGCTTAGACAGGGACACTGAAGCTTTCTTT
CASSLDRDTEAFF